This T cell receptor beta chain was identified in a study of blood T cell repertoires in COVID-19 (dated by TCRdb to between 2020 and 2021). For the wider study: The collaborator samples originated in the United States, Italy and Spain and spanned the acute and convalescent phases of COVID-19. Deeply sampled blood TCRbeta repertoires from subjects exposed to, actively infected with, or recovered from COVID-19 were included in the dataset. A freely available public database, intended as a resource for researchers studying the immune response to SARS-CoV-2, is where the repertoires were released. The material from the prospective study consisted of cDNA or gDNA derived from T cells, B-cell-depleted T cells, or PBMCs. The samples were drawn from the first 160 participants of the ongoing ImmuneRACE study and from under 1,500 subjects provided by 6 global collaborators. Where available, HLA class I and class II types were taken from metadata supplied by the sample provider and were not determined by assay-based typing. Sample metadata almost always included a de-identified subject ID, COVID-19 status, age in years and sex.

Beyond this particular receptor, the publication reports: Clinical and demographic metadata were provided uncurated, with the amount varying by source and participant.

Concerning this clone: Its cognate antigen has yet to be identified. No much larger clone is present one base from it, and per-base qualities are unavailable.

V loses 4 bases at its end and J loses 6 bases; junction bases beyond the gene matches: 5. The germline V gene supplies CDR1 MNHEY and CDR2 SVGEGT. From the cysteine up to the phenylalanine, the CDR3 has a length of 14 residues. Here the CDR3 DNA is all that survives: 42 bases in frame from base 1. Enrolling through a virtual design, the prospective study's participants ranged in age from roughly 18 to 90 years and lived across about two dozen United States geographic areas. In the prospective study, cohorts were assigned on the basis of participant-reported clinical history obtained from a screening survey and a study questionnaire. ImmuneRACE Cohort 3 recovered participants were defined by two consecutive negative NP/OP PCR tests, healthcare professional clearance, or symptom resolution. In the prospective study, mobile phlebotomists collected whole blood, serum and a nasopharyngeal or oropharyngeal swab from each participant. Prospective study participants could optionally give additional blood draws and questionnaires over a 2-month period. Before DNA extraction, blood samples from the prospective study were shipped at room temperature or frozen.

The immunoSEQ Assay, a bias-controlled multiplex PCR, was used to amplify TCRbeta CDR3 regions from genomic DNA. The study's own analysis went as follows. Nucleated cell counts per sample were estimated from amplification of reference gene primers within the assay. To quantify the absolute abundance of each unique TCRbeta CDR3 rearrangement, sequence reads were collapsed and filtered. For each sample, productive Simpson clonality was calculated as the square root of Simpson's diversity index across productive rearrangements. TCRdb re-hosts the immuneACCESS table, in-frame sequences only. Its copies lack some clones; in the studies checked, an unresolved V gene accounts for under half of them, and the cause for the rest is not known. V, J and clone size are taken as reported in that table, and D and trimming were inferred from the DNA itself. For this sample there are roughly 200,000 clones; more than 70% appear just once. Roughly 8.7% of the sample is taken by the ten largest.

The TCR comes from a woman in her twenties or thirties who had recovered from COVID-19. Material: PBMCs or T cells enriched from blood (not recorded which). The chain employs TRBV6-2 or TRBV6-3 and TRBJ2-1; 8 nucleotides in the junction match TRBD2. The CDR3 has the sequence CASSFGLAGNEQFF. The nucleotide sequence is given as TGTGCCAGCAGTTTCGGACTAGCTGGCAATGAGCAGTTCTTC.